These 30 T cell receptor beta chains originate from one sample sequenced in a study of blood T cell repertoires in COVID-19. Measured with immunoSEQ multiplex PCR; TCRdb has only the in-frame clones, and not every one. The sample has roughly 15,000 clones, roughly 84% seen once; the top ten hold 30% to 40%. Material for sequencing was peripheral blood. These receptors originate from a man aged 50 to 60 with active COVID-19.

The CDR3 DNA follows: TGTGCCGCACGAACAGGGAGTAGTGGCTACACCTTC. Encoded protein: CAARTGSSGYTF. The V call is TRBV6-5, the J call TRBJ1-2, with D perhaps TRBD1 (6 bases). V gave up 11 bases and J gave up 7 bases, with 17 bases separating them. Germline V CDR1 and CDR2: MNHEY, SVGAGI. The CDR3 loop spans 12 amino acids.

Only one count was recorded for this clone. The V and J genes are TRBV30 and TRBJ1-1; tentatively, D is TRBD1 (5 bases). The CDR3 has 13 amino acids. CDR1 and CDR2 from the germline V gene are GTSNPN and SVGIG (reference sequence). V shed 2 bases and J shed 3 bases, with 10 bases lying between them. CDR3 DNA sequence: TGTGCCTGGAGTCTGACAGAAGACACTGAAGCTTTCTTT. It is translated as CAWSLTEDTEAFF. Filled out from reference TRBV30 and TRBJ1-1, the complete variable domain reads SQTIHQWPATLVQPVGSPLSLECTVEGTSNPNLYWYRQAAGRGLQLLFYSVGIGQISSEVPQNLSASRPQDRQFILSSKKLLLSDSGFYLCAWSLTEDTEAFFGQGTRLTVV.

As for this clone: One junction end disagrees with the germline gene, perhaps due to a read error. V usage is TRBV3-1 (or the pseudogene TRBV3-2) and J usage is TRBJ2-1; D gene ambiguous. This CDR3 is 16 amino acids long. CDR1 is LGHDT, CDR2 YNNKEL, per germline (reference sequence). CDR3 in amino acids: CASSKEPEPGYNEQFF. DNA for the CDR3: TGTGCCAGCAGCAAAGAACCGGAGCCCGGGTACAATGAGCAGTTCTTC.

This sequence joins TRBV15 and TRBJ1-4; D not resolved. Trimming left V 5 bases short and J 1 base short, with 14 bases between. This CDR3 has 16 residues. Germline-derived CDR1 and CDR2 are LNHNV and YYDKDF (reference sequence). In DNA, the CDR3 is TGTGCCACCAGCGCCCTAGCGTGGGGAACTAATGAAAAACTGTTTTTT. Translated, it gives CATSALAWGTNEKLFF.

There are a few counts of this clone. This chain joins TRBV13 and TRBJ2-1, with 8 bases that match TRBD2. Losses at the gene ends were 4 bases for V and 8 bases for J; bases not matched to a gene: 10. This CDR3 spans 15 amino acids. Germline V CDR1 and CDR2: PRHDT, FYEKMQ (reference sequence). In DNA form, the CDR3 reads TGTGCCAGCAGCTGGGCAGCGGGAGTAGAGGATGAGCAGTTCTTC. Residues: CASSWAAGVEDEQFF.

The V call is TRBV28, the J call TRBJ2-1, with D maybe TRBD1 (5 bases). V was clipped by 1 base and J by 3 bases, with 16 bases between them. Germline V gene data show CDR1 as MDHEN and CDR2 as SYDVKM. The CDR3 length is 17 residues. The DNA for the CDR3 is TGTGCCAGCAGTTTATTTTGGCAGGGAAATCTCTACAATGAGCAGTTCTTC. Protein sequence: CASSLFWQGNLYNEQFF.

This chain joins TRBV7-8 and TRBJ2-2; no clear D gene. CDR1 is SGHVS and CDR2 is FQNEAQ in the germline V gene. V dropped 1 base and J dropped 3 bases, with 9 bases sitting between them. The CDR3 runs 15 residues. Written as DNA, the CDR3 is TGTGCCAGCAGCTTAGTTAAGCAGGACACCGGGGAGCTGTTTTTT. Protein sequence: CASSLVKQDTGELFF.

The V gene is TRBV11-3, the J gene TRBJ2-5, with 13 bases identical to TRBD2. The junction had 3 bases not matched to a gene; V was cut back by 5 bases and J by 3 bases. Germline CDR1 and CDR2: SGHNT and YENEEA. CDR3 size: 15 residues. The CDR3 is CASSPGLAGEETQYF. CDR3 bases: TGTGCCAGCAGCCCAGGACTAGCGGGAGAAGAGACCCAGTACTTC.

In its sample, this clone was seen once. The CDR3: CASSAGGRYEQYF. The DNA of the CDR3 is TGTGCCAGCAGCGCAGGGGGCCGTTACGAGCAGTACTTC. This chain links TRBV7-3 with TRBJ2-7; 8 nucleotides agree with TRBD1. V dropped 5 bases and J dropped 4; count of bases not matched to a gene: 4. CDR1 is SGHTA, CDR2 FQGTGA, per germline. This CDR3 is built from 13 residues.

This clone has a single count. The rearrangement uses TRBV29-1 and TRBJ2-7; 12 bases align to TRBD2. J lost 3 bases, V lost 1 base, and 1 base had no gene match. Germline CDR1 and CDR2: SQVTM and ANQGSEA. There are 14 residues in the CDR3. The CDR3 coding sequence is TGCAGCGTTGAAGGACTAGCGGGAGACTACGAGCAGTACTTC. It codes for CSVEGLAGDYEQYF.

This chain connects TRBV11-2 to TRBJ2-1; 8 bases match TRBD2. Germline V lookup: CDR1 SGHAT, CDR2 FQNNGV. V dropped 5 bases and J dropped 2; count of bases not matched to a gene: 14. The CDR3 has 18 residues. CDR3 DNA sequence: TGTGCCAGCAGCGGGGGCGGGAGGAGTGGCCGCCCCTACAATGAGCAGTTCTTC. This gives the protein CASSGGGRSGRPYNEQFF.

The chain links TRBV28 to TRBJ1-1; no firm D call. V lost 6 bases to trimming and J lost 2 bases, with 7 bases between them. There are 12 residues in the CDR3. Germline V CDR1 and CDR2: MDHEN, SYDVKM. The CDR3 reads CASSPVNTEAFF. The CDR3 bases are TGTGCCAGCAGCCCAGTAAACACTGAAGCTTTCTTT.

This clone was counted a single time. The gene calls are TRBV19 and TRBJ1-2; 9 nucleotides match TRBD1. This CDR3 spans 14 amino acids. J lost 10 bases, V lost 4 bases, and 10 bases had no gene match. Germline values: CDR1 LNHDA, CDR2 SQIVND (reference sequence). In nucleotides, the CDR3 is TGTGCCAGTAGTACCCGGGACAGGGCTCAGTCCTACACCTTC. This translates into CASSTRDRAQSYTF.

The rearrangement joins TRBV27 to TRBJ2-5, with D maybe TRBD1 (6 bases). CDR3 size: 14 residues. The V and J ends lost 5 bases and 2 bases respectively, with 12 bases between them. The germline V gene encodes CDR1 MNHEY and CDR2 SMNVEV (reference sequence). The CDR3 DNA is TGTGCCAGCAGTCCAGGACAGAAACAAGAGACCCAGTACTTC. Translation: CASSPGQKQETQYF.

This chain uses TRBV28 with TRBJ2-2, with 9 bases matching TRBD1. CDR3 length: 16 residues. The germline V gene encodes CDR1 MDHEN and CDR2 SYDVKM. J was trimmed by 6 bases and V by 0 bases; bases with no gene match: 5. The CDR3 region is CASSLWGTGLAGELFF. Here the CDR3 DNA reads TGTGCCAGCAGTTTATGGGGGACAGGGTTGGCCGGGGAGCTGTTTTTT.

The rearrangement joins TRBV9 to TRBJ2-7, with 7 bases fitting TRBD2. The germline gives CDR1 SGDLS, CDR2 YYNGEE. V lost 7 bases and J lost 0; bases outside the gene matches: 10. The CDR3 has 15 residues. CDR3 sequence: CASSSFSGTSYEQYF. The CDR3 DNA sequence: TGTGCCAGCTCAAGCTTCAGCGGGACCTCCTACGAGCAGTACTTC.

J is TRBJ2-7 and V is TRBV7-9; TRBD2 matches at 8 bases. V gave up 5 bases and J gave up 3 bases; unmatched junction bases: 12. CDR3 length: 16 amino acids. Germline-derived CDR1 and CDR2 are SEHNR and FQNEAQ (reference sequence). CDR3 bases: TGTGCCAGCAGCCCTGCGCTGAGCGGGAGCCTCTACGAGCAGTACTTC. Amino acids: CASSPALSGSLYEQYF.

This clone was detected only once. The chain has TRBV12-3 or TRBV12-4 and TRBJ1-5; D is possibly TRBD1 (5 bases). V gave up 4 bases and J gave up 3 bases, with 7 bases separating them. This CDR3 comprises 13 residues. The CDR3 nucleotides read TGTGCCAGCAGTTGGGGCTTCAATCAGCCCCAGCATTTT. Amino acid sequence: CASSWGFNQPQHF.

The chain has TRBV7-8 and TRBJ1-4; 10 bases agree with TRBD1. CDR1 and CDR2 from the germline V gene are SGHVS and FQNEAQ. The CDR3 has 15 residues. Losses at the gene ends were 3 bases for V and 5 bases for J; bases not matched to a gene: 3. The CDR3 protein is CASSFRTGGNEKLFF. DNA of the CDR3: TGTGCCAGCAGCTTCCGGACAGGGGGGAATGAAAAACTGTTTTTT. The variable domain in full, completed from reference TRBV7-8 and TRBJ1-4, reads GAGVSQSPRYKVAKRGQDVALRCDPISGHVSLFWYQQALGQGPEFLTYFQNEAQLDKSGLPSDRFFAERPEGSVSTLKIQRTQQEDSAVYLCASSFRTGGNEKLFFGSGTQLSVL.

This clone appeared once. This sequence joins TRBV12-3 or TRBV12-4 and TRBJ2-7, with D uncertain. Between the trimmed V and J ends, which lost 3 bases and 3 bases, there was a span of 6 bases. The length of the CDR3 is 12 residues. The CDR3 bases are TGTGCCAGCAGTTTCGACAACTACGAGCAGTACTTC. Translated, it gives CASSFDNYEQYF.

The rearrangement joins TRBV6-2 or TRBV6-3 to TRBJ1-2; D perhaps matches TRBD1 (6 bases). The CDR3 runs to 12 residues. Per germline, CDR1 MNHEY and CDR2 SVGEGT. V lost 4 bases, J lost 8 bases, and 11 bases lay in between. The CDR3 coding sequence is TGTGCCAGCAGTTTTGGACAGAAGGGCTACACCTTC. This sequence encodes CASSFGQKGYTF.

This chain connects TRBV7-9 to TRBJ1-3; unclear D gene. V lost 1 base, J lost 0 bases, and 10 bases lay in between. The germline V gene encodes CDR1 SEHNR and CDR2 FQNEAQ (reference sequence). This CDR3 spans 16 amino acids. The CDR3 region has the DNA TGTGCCAGCAGCTTAGGCTTAGTAAACTCTGGAAACACCATATATTTT. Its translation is CASSLGLVNSGNTIYF.

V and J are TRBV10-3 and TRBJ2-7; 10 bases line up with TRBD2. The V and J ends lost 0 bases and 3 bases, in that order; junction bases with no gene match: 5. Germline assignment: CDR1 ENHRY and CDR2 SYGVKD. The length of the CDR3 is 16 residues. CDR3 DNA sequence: TGTGCCATCAGTGAGTCGAAGCGGGAGGGGATCTACGAGCAGTACTTC. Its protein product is CAISESKREGIYEQYF.

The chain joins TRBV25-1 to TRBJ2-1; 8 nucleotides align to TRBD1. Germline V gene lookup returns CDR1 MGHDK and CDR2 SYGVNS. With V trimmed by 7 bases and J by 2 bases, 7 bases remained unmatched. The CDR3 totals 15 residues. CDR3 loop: CASTGTGAAYNEQFF. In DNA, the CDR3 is TGTGCCAGCACTGGGACAGGAGCGGCCTACAATGAGCAGTTCTTC.

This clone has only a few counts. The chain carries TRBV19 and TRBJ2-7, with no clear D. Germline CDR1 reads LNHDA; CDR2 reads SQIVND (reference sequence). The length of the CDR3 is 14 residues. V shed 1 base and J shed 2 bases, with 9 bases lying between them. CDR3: CASSIGPVPYEQYF. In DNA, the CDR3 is TGTGCCAGTAGTATAGGCCCAGTACCCTACGAGCAGTACTTC.

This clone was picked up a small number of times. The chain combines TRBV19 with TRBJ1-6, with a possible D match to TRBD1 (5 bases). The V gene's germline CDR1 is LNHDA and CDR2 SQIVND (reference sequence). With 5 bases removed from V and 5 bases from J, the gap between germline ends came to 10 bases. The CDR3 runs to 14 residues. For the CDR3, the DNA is TGTGCCAGTAGTCCGGGACTGAATAATTCACCCCTCCACTTT. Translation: CASSPGLNNSPLHF.

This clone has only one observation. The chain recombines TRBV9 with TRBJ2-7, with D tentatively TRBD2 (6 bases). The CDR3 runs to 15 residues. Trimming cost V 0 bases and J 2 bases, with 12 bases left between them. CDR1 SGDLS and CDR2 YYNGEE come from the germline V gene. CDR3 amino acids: CASSVGGTVPYEQYF. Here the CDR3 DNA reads TGTGCCAGCAGCGTAGGAGGGACTGTACCCTACGAGCAGTACTTC.

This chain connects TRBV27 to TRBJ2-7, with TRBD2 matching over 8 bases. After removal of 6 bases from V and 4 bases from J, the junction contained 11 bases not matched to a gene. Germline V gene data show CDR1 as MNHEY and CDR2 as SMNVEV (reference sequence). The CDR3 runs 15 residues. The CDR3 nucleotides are TGTGCCAGCAGGTCTCCGGGACTAGGGGATTACGAGCAGTACTTC. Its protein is CASRSPGLGDYEQYF.

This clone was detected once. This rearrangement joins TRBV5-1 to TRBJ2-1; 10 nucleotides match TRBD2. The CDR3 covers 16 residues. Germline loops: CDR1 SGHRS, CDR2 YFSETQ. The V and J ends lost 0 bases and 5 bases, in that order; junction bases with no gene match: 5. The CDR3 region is CASSLAVLAGDNEQFF. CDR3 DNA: TGCGCCAGCAGCTTGGCCGTGCTAGCGGGAGACAATGAGCAGTTCTTC.

CDR3 in DNA: TGTGCCAGCAGTCCCCCAGCTAGCGGGTCCCGCCCGAACACCGGGGAGCTGTTTTTT. It translates to CASSPPASGSRPNTGELFF. V is TRBV27 and J is TRBJ2-2; 8 bases agree with TRBD2. This CDR3 contains 19 residues. The germline CDR1 and CDR2 sequences are MNHEY and SMNVEV (reference sequence). The ends lost 5 bases at V and 0 bases at J; junction bases unmatched: 14.